The rows below give T cell receptor beta chains drawn from one sample of a study of blood T cell repertoires in COVID-19. The repertoire was sequenced with immunoSEQ multiplex PCR; TCRdb's copy has only in-frame clones and lacks some. The table records about 240,000 clones, roughly four fifths of them present only once. The sample was peripheral blood. These receptors came from a woman in her 70s with acute or convalescent COVID-19. CDR3s include the opening cysteine and the closing phenylalanine or tryptophan. D genes are given only for firm matches. The size entry is marked missing in some rows and otherwise reads once, few, many or a size class.

- TRBJ1-2 - TRBV27 TGTGCCAGCAGTTGGGAGACAGGCGGGGGCTACACCTTC CASSWETGGGYTF
- TRBJ1-5 - TRBV10-2 TGCGCCAGCAGTCGGACGGCGGGCCCCGTTGGGAATCAGCCCCAGCATTTT CASSRTAGPVGNQPQHF
- TRBJ1-3 TRBD1 TRBV5-1 TGCGCCAGCAGAGTACAGGGGGGAGGAAACACCATATATTTT CASRVQGGGNTIYF
- TRBJ1-2 TRBD1 TRBV20-1 TGCAGTGCCGGGACAGGGCCTGGCTACACCTTC CSAGTGPGYTF
- TRBJ2-3 TRBD2 TRBV4-2 TGTGCCAGCAGCCCAGATACTAGCGGGGACGGAGATACGCAGTATTTT CASSPDTSGDGDTQYF
- TRBJ1-1 - TRBV12-3/TRBV12-4 TGTGCCAGCAGTTGGGGGGGTGAAGCTTTCTTT CASSWGGEAFF
- TRBJ2-4 - TRBV6-6 TGTGCCAGCAGTCCTCTAGCATCCGGAAGCATTCAGTACTTC CASSPLASGSIQYF
once TRBJ1-6 TRBD1 TRBV4-2 TGTGCCAGCAGCACAATCCCCACTGGGACAGGGGGTGGTTCACCCCTCCACTTT CASSTIPTGTGGGSPLHF
- TRBJ2-7 TRBD1 TRBV28 TGTGCCAGCAGTTCCCCGGACAGGGGGCAGTACTTC CASSSPDRGQYF
- TRBJ1-2 TRBD1 TRBV7-8 TGTGCCAGCAGCCCACGGCAGGGGGCCTATGGCTACACCTTC CASSPRQGAYGYTF
- TRBJ1-1 TRBD1 TRBV7-2 TGTGCCAGCAGCTTGTCCGGACAGGGGTTCACTGAAGCTTTCTTT CASSLSGQGFTEAFF
- TRBJ1-1 - TRBV4-2 TGTGCCAGCAGCCGGGGGGGAGTGGAAAACACTGAAGCTTTCTTT CASSRGGVENTEAFF
- TRBJ2-7 - TRBV28 TGTGCCAGCAGCTCAGTCTACGAGCAGTACTTC CASSSVYEQYF
- TRBJ1-2 TRBD1 TRBV5-4 TGTGCCAGCAGCTTGCAGGGGGCGCTCCGTGGCTACACCTTC CASSLQGALRGYTF
- TRBJ1-2 - TRBV30 TGTGCCTGGACGGTTGGACTTAACTATGGCTACACCTTC CAWTVGLNYGYTF
many TRBJ2-7 - TRBV6-5 TGTGCCAGCAATAAGAGGGCAGACTTTACCTACGAGCAGTACTTC CASNKRADFTYEQYF
- TRBJ1-2 - TRBV30 TGTGCCTGGAGTGCGGGGTCACGCCATGGCTACACCTTC CAWSAGSRHGYTF